Listed here is a single T cell receptor (beta chain). CDR3 size: 15 residues. V shed 3 bases, J shed 3 bases, and the junction held 4 bases outside the gene matches. CDR1 is SGDLS and CDR2 is YYNGEE in the germline V gene. The data belong to a study of tumor T cells in aggressive B-cell lymphoma. The protocol was immunoSEQ multiplex PCR, while the TCRdb copy is restricted to in-frame clones and leaves out a portion. This table holds about 5,100 clones, more than 75% found once. This chain uses TRBV9 with TRBJ2-2; 8 bases line up with TRBD2. The sequence was collected from an adult with diffuse large B cell lymphoma. Sequencing was done on a sample of tumor tissue. This CDR3 is CASSASGGDTGELFF. The CDR3 nucleotides are TGTGCCAGCAGCGCCTCGGGGGGGGACACCGGGGAGCTGTTTTTT.